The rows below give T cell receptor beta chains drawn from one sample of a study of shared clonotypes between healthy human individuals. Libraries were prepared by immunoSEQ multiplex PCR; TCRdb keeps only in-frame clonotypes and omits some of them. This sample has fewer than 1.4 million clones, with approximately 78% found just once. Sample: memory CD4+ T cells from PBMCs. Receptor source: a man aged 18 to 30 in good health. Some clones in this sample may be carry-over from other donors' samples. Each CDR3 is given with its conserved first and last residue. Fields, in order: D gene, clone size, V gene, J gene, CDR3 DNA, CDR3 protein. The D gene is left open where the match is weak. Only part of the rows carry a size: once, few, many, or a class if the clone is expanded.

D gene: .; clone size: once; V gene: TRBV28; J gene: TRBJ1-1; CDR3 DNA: TGTGCCAGCAGTTTCAGCCTTAGAGGGGCTTTCTTT; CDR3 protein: CASSFSLRGAFF
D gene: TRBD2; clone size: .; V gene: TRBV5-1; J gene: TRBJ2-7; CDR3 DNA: TGCGCCAGCAGCACGAAACTAGCGGGAGATTCCTACGAGCAGTACTTC; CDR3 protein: CASSTKLAGDSYEQYF
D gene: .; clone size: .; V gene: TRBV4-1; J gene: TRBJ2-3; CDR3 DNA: TGCGCCAGCAGCCAATCCCCGGGTGGCACAGATACGCAGTATTTT; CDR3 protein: CASSQSPGGTDTQYF
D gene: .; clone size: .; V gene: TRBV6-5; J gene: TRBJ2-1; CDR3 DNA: TGTGCCAGCAGTTCCTTCGGCGGGGAAAGCTACAATGAGCAGTTCTTC; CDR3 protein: CASSSFGGESYNEQFF
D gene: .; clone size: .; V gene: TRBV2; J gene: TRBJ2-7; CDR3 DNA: TGTGCCAGCAGTGAAAATTTCTATGGGGAGCAGTACTTC; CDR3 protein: CASSENFYGEQYF
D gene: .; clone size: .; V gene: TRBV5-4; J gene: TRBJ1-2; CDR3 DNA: TGTGCCAGCAGCCACGGTGCTAAGGGGACTAACTATGGCTACACCTTC; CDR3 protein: CASSHGAKGTNYGYTF
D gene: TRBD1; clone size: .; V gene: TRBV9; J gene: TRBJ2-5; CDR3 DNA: TGTGCCAGCAGCGTGCAGGACAGGGCTGCGGTCGACCAGTACTTC; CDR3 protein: CASSVQDRAAVDQYF
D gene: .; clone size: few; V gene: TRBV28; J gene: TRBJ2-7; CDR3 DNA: TGTGCCAGCAGTGTGGGCGGACTCGAGCAGTACTTC; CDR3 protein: CASSVGGLEQYF
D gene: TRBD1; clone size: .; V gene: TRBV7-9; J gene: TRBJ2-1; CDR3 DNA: TGTGCCAGCAGCTTAGCGCCAGGGGGTACCAATGAGCAGTTCTTC; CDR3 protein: CASSLAPGGTNEQFF
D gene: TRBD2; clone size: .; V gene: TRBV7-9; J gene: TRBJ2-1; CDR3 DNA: TGTGCCAGCAGTTTAACGGGGGGCAATGAGCAGTTCTTC; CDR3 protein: CASSLTGGNEQFF
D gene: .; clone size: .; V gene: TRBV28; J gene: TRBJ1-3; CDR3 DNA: TGTGCCAGCGGCGTGCGTGGAAACACCATATATTTT; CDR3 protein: CASGVRGNTIYF
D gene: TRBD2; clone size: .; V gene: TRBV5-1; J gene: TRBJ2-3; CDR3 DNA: TGCGCCAGCAGCCGGACTAGCGCGAATCCAGATACGCAGTATTTT; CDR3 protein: CASSRTSANPDTQYF
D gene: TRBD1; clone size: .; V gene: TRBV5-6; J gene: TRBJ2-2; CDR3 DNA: TGTGCCAGCAGCGTGGACAGGACCGGGGAGCTGTTTTTT; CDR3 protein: CASSVDRTGELFF